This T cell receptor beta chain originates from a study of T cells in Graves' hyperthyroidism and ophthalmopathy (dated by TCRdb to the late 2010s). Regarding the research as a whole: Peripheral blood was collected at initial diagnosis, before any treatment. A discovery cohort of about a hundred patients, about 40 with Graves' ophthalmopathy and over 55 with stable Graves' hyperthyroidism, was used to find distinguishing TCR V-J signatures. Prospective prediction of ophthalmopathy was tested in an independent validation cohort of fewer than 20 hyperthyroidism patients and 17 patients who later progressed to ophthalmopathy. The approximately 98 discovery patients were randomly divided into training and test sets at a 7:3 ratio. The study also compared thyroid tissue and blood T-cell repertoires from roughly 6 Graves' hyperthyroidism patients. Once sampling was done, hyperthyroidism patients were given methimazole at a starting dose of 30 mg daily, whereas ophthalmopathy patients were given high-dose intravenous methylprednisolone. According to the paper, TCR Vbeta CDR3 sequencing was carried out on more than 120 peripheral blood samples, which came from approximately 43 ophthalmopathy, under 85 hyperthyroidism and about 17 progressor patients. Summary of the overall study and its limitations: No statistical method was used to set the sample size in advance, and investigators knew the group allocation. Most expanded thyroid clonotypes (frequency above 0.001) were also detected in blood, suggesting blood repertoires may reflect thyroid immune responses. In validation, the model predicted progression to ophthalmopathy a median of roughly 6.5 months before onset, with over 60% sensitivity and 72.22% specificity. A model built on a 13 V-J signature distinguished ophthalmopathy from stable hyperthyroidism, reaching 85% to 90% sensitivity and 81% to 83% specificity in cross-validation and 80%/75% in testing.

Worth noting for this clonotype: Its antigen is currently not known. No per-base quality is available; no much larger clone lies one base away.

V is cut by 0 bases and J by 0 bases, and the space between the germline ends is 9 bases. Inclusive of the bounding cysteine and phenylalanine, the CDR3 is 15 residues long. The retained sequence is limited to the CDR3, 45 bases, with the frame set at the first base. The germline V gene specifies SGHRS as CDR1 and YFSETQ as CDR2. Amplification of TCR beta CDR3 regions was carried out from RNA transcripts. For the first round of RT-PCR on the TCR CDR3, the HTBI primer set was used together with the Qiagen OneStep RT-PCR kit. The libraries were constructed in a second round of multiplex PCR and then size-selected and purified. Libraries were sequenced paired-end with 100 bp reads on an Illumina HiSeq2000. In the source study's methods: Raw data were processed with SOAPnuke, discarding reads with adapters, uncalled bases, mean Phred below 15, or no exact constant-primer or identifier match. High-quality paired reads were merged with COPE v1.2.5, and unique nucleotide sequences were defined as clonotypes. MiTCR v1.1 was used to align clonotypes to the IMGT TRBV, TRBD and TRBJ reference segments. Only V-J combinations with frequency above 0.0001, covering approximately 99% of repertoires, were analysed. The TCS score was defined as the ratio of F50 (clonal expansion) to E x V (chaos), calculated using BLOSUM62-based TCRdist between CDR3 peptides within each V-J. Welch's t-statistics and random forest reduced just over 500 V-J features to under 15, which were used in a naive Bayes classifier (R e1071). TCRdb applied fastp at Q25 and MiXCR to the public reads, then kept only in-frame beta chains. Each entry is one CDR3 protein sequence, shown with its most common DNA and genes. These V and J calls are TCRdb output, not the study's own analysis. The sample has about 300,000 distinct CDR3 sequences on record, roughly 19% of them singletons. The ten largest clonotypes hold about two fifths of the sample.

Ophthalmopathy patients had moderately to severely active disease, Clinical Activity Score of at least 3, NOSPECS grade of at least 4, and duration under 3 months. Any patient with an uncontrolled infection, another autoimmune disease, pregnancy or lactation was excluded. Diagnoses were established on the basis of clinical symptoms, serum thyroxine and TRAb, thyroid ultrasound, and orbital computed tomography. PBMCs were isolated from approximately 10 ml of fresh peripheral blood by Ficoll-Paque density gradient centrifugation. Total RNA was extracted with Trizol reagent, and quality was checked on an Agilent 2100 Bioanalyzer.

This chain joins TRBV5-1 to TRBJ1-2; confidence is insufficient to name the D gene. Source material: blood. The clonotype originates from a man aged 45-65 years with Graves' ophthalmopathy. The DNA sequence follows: TGCGCCAGCAGCTTGGTGCGCGGGCCTAACTATGGCTACACCTTC. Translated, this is CASSLVRGPNYGYTF.